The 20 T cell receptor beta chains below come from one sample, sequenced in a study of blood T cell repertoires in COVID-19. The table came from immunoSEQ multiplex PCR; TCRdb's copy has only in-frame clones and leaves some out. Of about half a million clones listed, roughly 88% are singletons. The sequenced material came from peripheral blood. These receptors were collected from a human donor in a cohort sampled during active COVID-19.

The CDR3 reads CASSVVGTLTYNEQFF. The CDR3 region has the DNA TGTGCCAGCAGCGTAGTGGGGACACTTACCTACAATGAGCAGTTCTTC. The chain links TRBV9 to TRBJ2-1, with D possibly matching TRBD1 (6 bases). The CDR3 spans 16 residues. Germline CDR1 SGDLS, CDR2 YYNGEE. V lost 0 bases and J 2 bases, leaving 12 bases between the germline ends. Full variable domain (missing parts from reference TRBV9 and TRBJ2-1): DSGVTQTPKHLITATGQRVTLRCSPRSGDLSVYWYQQSLDQGLQFLIQYYNGEERAKGNILERFSAQQFPDLHSELNLSSLELGDSALYFCASSVVGTLTYNEQFFGPGTRLTVL.

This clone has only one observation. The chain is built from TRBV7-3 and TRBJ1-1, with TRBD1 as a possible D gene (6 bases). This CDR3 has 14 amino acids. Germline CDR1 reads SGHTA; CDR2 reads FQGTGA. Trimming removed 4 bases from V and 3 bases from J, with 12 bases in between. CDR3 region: CASSSLGGDTEAFF. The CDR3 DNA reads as TGTGCCAGCAGCTCCTTAGGGGGGGACACTGAAGCTTTCTTT.

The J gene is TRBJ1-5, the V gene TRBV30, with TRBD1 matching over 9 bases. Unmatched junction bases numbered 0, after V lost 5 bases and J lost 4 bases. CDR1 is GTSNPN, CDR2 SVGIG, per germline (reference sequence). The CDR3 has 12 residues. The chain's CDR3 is CAWGQGNQPQHF. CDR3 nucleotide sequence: TGTGCCTGGGGACAGGGGAATCAGCCCCAGCATTTT. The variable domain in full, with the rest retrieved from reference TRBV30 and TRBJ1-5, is SQTIHQWPATLVQPVGSPLSLECTVEGTSNPNLYWYRQAAGRGLQLLFYSVGIGQISSEVPQNLSASRPQDRQFILSSKKLLLSDSGFYLCAWGQGNQPQHFGDGTRLSIL.

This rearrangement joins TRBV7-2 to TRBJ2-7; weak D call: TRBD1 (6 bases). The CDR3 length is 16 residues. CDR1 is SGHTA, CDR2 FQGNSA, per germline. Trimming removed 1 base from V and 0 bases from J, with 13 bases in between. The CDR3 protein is CASSLDAGASSYEQYF. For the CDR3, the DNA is TGTGCCAGCAGCTTAGACGCAGGGGCCAGCTCCTACGAGCAGTACTTC.

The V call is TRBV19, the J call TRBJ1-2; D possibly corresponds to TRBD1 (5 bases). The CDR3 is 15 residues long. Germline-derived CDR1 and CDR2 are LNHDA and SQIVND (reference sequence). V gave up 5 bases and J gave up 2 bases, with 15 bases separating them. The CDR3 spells CASSPTLQGNYGYTF. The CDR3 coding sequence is TGTGCCAGTAGTCCCACCCTCCAGGGAAACTATGGCTACACCTTC.

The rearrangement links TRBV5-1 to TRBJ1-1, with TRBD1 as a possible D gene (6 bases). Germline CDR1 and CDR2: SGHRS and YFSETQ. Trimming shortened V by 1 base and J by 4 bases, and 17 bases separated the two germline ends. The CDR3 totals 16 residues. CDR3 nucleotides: TGCGCCAGCAGCTTGAAGGACAGCGGGGGAAGCACTGAAGCTTTCTTT. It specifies CASSLKDSGGSTEAFF.

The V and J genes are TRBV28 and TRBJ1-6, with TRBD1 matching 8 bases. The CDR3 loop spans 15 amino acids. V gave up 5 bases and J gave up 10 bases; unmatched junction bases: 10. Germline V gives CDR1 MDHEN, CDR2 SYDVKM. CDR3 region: CASSPSRDRTSPLHF. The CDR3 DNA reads TGTGCCAGCAGTCCAAGCCGGGACAGGACGTCACCCCTCCACTTT. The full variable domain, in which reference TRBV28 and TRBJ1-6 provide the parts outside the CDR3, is DVKVTQSSRYLVKRTGEKVFLECVQDMDHENMFWYRQDPGLGLRLIYFSYDVKMKEKGDIPEGYSVSREKKERFSLILESASTNQTSMYLCASSPSRDRTSPLHFGNGTRLTVT.

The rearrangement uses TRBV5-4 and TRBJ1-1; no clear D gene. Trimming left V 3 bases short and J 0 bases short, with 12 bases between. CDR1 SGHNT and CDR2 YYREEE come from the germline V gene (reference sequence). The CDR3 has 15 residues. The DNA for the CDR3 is TGTGCCAGCAGCTACCCGGGAGCTTTGAACACTGAAGCTTTCTTT. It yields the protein CASSYPGALNTEAFF.

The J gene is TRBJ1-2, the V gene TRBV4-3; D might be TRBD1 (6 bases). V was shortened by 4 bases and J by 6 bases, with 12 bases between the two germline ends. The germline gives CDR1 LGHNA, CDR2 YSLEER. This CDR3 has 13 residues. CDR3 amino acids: CASSREQGNGYTF. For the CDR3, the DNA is TGCGCCAGCAGCCGAGAACAGGGTAATGGCTACACCTTC.

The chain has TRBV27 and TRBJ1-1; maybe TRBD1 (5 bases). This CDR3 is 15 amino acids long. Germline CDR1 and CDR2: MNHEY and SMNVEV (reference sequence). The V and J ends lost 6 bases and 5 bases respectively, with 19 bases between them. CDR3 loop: CASSLRGPRGTEAFF. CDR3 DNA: TGTGCCAGCAGCTTACGCGGACCAAGGGGTACTGAAGCTTTCTTT.

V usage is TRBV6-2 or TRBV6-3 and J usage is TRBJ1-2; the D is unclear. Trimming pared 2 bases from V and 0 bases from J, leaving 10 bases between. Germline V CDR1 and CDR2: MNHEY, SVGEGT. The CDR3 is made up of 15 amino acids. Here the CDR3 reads CASSYPEEANYGYTF. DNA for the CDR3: TGTGCCAGCAGTTACCCCGAGGAAGCTAACTATGGCTACACCTTC.

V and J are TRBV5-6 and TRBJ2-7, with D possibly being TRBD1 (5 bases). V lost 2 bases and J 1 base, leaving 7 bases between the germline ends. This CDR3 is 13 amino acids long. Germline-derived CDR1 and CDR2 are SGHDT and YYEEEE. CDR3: CASSFDRSYEQYF. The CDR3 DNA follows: TGTGCCAGCAGCTTTGACAGATCCTACGAGCAGTACTTC.

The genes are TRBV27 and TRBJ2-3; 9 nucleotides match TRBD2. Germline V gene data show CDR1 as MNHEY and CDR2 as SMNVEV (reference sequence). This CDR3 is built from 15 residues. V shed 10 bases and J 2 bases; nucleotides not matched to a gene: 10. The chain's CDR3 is CATNPLAGNTDTQYF. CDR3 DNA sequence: TGTGCCACCAACCCGCTAGCGGGGAACACAGATACGCAGTATTTT.

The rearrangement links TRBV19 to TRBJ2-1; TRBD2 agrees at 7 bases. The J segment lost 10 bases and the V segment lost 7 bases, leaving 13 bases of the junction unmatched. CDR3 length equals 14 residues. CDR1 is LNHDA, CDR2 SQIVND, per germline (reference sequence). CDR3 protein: CASIKSVGGREQFF. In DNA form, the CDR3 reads TGTGCCAGTATCAAATCGGTGGGAGGGAGGGAGCAGTTCTTC.

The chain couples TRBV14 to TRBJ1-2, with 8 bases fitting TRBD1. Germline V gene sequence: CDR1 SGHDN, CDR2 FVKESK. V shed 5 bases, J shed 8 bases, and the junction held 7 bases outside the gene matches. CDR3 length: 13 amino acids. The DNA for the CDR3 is TGTGCCAGCAGCACCAGGACAGGGTGGGGCTACACCTTC. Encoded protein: CASSTRTGWGYTF.

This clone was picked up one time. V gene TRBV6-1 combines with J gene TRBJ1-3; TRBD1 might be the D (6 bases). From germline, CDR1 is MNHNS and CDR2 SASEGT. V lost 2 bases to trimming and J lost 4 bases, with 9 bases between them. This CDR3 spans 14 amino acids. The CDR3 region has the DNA TGTGCCAGCAGTGAACGGACAGAAGGAAACACCATATATTTT. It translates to CASSERTEGNTIYF.

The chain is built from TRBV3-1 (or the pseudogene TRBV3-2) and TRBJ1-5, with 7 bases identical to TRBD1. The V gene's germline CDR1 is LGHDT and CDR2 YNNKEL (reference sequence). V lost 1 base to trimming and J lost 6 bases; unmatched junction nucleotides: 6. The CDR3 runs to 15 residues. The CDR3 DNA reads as TGTGCCAGCAGCCAAGGGACAGGTGTGGGTCAGCCCCAGCATTTT. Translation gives CASSQGTGVGQPQHF.

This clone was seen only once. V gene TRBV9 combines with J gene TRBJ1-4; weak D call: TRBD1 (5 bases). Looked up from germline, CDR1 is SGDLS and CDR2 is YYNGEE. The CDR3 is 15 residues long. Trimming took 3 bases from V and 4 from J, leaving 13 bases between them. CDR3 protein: CASSAGAGINEKLFF. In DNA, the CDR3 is TGTGCCAGCAGCGCTGGGGCAGGTATTAATGAAAAACTGTTTTTT.

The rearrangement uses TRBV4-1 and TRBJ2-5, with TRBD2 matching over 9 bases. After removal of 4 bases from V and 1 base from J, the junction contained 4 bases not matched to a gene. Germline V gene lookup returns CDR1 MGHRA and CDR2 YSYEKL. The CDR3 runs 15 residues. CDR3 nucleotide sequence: TGCGCCAGCAGCCCTGGGCGGGAGGGCCAAGAGACCCAGTACTTC. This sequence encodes CASSPGREGQETQYF.

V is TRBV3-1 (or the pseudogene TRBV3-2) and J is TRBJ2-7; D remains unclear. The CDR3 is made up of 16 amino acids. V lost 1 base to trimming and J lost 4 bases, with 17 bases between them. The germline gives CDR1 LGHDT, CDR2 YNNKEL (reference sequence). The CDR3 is CASSQGVARNGYEQYF. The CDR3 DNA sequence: TGTGCCAGCAGCCAAGGGGTAGCTAGAAATGGTTACGAGCAGTACTTC.